This is a list of T cell receptor beta chains from one sample in a study of blood T cell repertoires in COVID-19. Produced via immunoSEQ multiplex PCR; TCRdb's table is partial and in-frame only. The sample carries roughly 150,000 clones, 75% to 90% recorded once. Material: peripheral blood. These receptors came from a woman older than 75 with acute or convalescent COVID-19. CDR3s include the opening cysteine and the closing phenylalanine or tryptophan. A D gene is named only where the DNA matches it firmly. Expanded clones are given a class, and other clones once, few, many or no size at all.

D,size,V,J,length,CDR3,DNA
TRBD2,-,TRBV3-1/TRBV3-2,TRBJ2-5,15,CASSRPSGRGETQYF,TGTGCCAGCAGCCGTCCTAGCGGGAGAGGGGAGACCCAGTACTTC
-,-,TRBV27,TRBJ2-1,14,CASLRLGGYNEQFF,TGTGCCAGCCTCCGCTTGGGGGGCTACAATGAGCAGTTCTTC
TRBD1,-,TRBV19,TRBJ2-5,17,CASSILGQGEFGETQYF,TGTGCCAGTAGTATATTGGGACAGGGGGAGTTCGGGGAGACCCAGTACTTC
TRBD2,-,TRBV19,TRBJ2-1,15,CASSPLAGGWNEQFF,TGTGCCAGTAGTCCCCTAGCGGGAGGGTGGAATGAGCAGTTCTTC
TRBD2,-,TRBV27,TRBJ2-7,16,CASSLWPSGASYEQYF,TGTGCCAGCAGTTTATGGCCTAGCGGGGCGTCTTACGAGCAGTACTTC
TRBD1,-,TRBV7-3,TRBJ2-2,14,CATRRTGNTGELFF,TGTGCCACCCGTCGGACAGGGAACACCGGGGAGCTGTTTTTT
-,-,TRBV2,TRBJ1-6,17,CASSDGRVLFTASPLHF,TGTGCCAGCAGTGACGGCAGGGTACTATTTACGGCTTCACCCCTCCACTTT
-,few,TRBV27,TRBJ1-6,14,CASSFRVSNSPLHF,TGTGCCAGCAGTTTCCGGGTCTCTAATTCACCCCTCCACTTT
TRBD1,-,TRBV19,TRBJ2-1,17,CASSSRLAGGSYNEQFF,TGTGCCAGTAGTTCTCGGTTGGCAGGGGGCTCCTACAATGAGCAGTTCTTC
-,-,TRBV24-1,TRBJ2-7,13,CATSASGRGEQYF,TGTGCCACCAGTGCGTCGGGAAGAGGCGAGCAGTACTTC
TRBD1,once,TRBV29-1,TRBJ1-2,17,CSVVLSEGAAHHYGYTF,TGCAGCGTTGTCCTTTCGGAGGGGGCGGCCCATCACTATGGCTACACCTTC
-,-,TRBV28,TRBJ1-4,13,CASRRGGNEKLFF,TGTGCCTCACGAAGGGGGGGAAATGAAAAACTGTTTTTT
TRBD2,-,TRBV5-4,TRBJ2-5,14,CASSSGLVKETQYF,TGTGCCAGCAGCTCGGGACTAGTGAAAGAGACCCAGTACTTC
TRBD1,-,TRBV7-2,TRBJ2-7,14,CASSYPGTAYEQYF,TGTGCCAGCAGCTACCCCGGGACAGCCTACGAGCAGTACTTC
TRBD2,-,TRBV11-2,TRBJ2-7,16,CASSGGLGLDYYEQYF,TGTGCCAGCAGCGGAGGGTTGGGACTAGATTATTACGAGCAGTACTTC
TRBD1,-,TRBV5-6,TRBJ1-2,14,CASSLPSGGRGYTF,TGTGCCAGCAGCTTGCCTTCAGGGGGTCGTGGCTACACCTTC
TRBD2,-,TRBV2,TRBJ2-7,15,CASSQTSGYRYEQYF,TGTGCCAGCTCCCAGACTAGCGGATATCGGTACGAGCAGTACTTC
TRBD1,few,TRBV4-1,TRBJ2-7,15,CASSHAWDRANEQYF,TGCGCCAGCAGCCACGCCTGGGACAGGGCGAATGAGCAGTACTTC
-,-,TRBV7-9,TRBJ2-3,15,CASSLSPGHTDTQYF,TGTGCCAGCAGCTTAAGTCCAGGGCACACAGATACGCAGTATTTT
-,-,TRBV29-1,TRBJ1-1,13,CSALTDLNTEAFF,TGCAGCGCTCTGACAGACCTGAACACTGAAGCTTTCTTT
TRBD2,-,TRBV30,TRBJ2-1,14,CAWVSGRAYNEQFF,TGTGCCTGGGTTAGCGGGAGGGCCTACAATGAGCAGTTCTTC
-,-,TRBV27,TRBJ1-2,16,CASSSTTGRTNYGYTF,TGTGCCAGCAGTTCGACGACAGGAAGAACTAACTATGGCTACACCTTC
TRBD1,-,TRBV2,TRBJ1-3,14,CASQRQGLRDTIYF,TGTGCCAGCCAGAGACAGGGGCTTAGAGACACCATATATTTT
TRBD1,-,TRBV9,TRBJ1-2,15,CASGQGGVEASGYTF,TGTGCCAGCGGACAGGGAGGAGTCGAGGCATCTGGCTACACCTTC
-,once,TRBV5-5,TRBJ2-2,15,CASSLGDLNTGELFF,TGTGCCAGCAGCTTGGGGGACTTGAACACCGGGGAGCTGTTTTTT
-,-,TRBV19,TRBJ2-1,17,CASSIDPPERGYNEQFF,TGTGCCAGTAGTATAGATCCCCCAGAGAGAGGGTACAATGAGCAGTTCTTC
-,few,TRBV5-1,TRBJ2-5,14,CASSSYRVGETQYF,TGCGCCAGCAGTTCTTACAGGGTCGGAGAGACCCAGTACTTC
TRBD2,-,TRBV7-2,TRBJ2-1,16,CASRTLAGGPYNEQFF,TGTGCCAGCAGAACTCTAGCGGGAGGGCCCTACAATGAGCAGTTCTTC
TRBD1,-,TRBV11-2,TRBJ1-3,14,CASSLRQGAATIYF,TGTGCCAGCAGCCTAAGACAGGGGGCGGCCACCATATATTTT
-,-,TRBV28,TRBJ1-2,12,CASSPRVFGYTF,TGTGCCAGCAGTCCCAGGGTGTTCGGCTACACCTTC
-,few,TRBV9,TRBJ2-7,16,CASSAGSTRGGYEQYF,TGTGCCAGCAGCGCAGGTTCGACTAGGGGAGGCTACGAGCAGTACTTC
TRBD2,-,TRBV13,TRBJ2-1,14,CASSLGLAGGKQFF,TGTGCCAGCAGCTTAGGCCTAGCGGGAGGGAAGCAGTTCTTC
-,-,TRBV2,TRBJ2-7,15,CASDRPGLDSYEQYF,TGTGCCAGCGATCGACCCGGACTGGACTCCTACGAGCAGTACTTC
-,-,TRBV18,TRBJ2-7,15,CASSPRQDTSYEQYF,TGTGCCAGCTCACCGAGACAGGACACCAGCTACGAGCAGTACTTC
-,-,TRBV7-2,TRBJ1-4,15,CASSLARGINEKLFF,TGTGCCAGCAGCCTCGCCCGGGGGATTAATGAAAAACTGTTTTTT
-,-,TRBV7-9,TRBJ1-2,13,CASSPLTDYGYTF,TGTGCCAGCAGCCCTCTCACGGACTATGGCTACACCTTC
-,-,TRBV19,TRBJ1-2,15,CASATEAAANYGYTF,TGTGCCAGTGCCACTGAGGCAGCCGCTAACTATGGCTACACCTTC
-,-,TRBV15,TRBJ1-4,17,CATSRGRIIRDGEKLFF,TGTGCCACCAGCAGAGGCAGGATTATACGAGATGGCGAAAAACTGTTTTTT
TRBD1,-,TRBV6-5,TRBJ1-1,14,CASSYSWTGTEAFF,TGTGCCAGCAGTTACTCATGGACAGGTACTGAAGCTTTCTTT
TRBD1,-,TRBV7-6,TRBJ2-5,15,CASSQPGQGQETQYF,TGTGCCAGCAGCCAGCCGGGACAGGGGCAAGAGACCCAGTACTTC
-,-,TRBV5-4,TRBJ2-3,14,CAIKRDSSTDTQYF,TGTGCCATTAAGAGGGACTCTAGCACAGATACGCAGTATTTT
-,once,TRBV6-1,TRBJ1-1,14,CASSDQGRDTEAFF,TGTGCCAGCAGTGATCAGGGAAGGGACACTGAAGCTTTCTTT
-,few,TRBV2,TRBJ1-1,13,CASSEVGYTEAFF,TGTGCCAGCAGTGAAGTCGGGTACACTGAAGCTTTCTTT
TRBD1,-,TRBV19,TRBJ2-7,19,CASSQLYPSGQGEPWEQYF,TGTGCCAGTAGCCAGCTATATCCGAGTGGACAGGGGGAACCGTGGGAGCAGTACTTC
-,-,TRBV18,TRBJ2-3,16,CASPPPGAVGTDTQYF,TGTGCCAGCCCTCCTCCAGGGGCGGTAGGCACAGATACGCAGTATTTT
TRBD1,-,TRBV28,TRBJ1-3,17,CASSQGQGASSGNTIYF,TGTGCCAGCAGCCAGGGACAGGGGGCTAGTTCTGGAAACACCATATATTTT
-,-,TRBV5-4,TRBJ2-1,13,CASSFGLYNEQFF,TGTGCCAGCAGCTTCGGTCTATACAATGAGCAGTTCTTC
-,-,TRBV4-1,TRBJ1-1,14,CASSQGLLNTEAFF,TGCGCCAGCAGCCAAGGGCTCTTGAACACTGAAGCTTTCTTT
TRBD1,-,TRBV28,TRBJ1-2,17,CASSLGAGTGEYYGYTF,TGTGCCAGCAGTTTGGGGGCCGGGACAGGGGAGTATTATGGCTACACCTTC
-,-,TRBV9,TRBJ1-6,14,CASSVGPYNSPLHF,TGTGCCAGCAGCGTAGGGCCTTATAATTCACCCCTCCACTTT
-,-,TRBV4-1,TRBJ1-6,16,CASSQVVGLLNSPLHF,TGCGCCAGCAGCCAAGTCGTTGGGCTCCTAAATTCACCCCTCCACTTT
-,-,TRBV7-8,TRBJ1-1,14,CASSLRVMNTEAFF,TGTGCCAGCAGCTTAAGAGTTATGAACACTGAAGCTTTCTTT
-,-,TRBV19,TRBJ2-7,15,CASSRDSTAGYEQYF,TGTGCCAGTAGTAGAGACTCAACCGCGGGCTACGAGCAGTACTTC
-,-,TRBV2,TRBJ2-7,14,CASSEAFSSYEQYF,TGTGCCAGCAGTGAAGCGTTCAGTTCCTACGAGCAGTACTTC
-,-,TRBV28,TRBJ1-6,16,CASIGGGTSYNSPLHF,TGTGCCAGCATCGGGGGGGGGACTTCCTATAATTCACCCCTCCACTTT
-,-,TRBV7-8,TRBJ1-2,19,CASSIGRGGLSTVNYGYTF,TGTGCCAGCAGCATAGGAAGGGGAGGCTTAAGTACTGTTAACTATGGCTACACCTTC
-,-,TRBV5-5,TRBJ2-3,14,CASSLKGVENTQYF,TGTGCCAGCAGCTTGAAAGGGGTCGAGAATACGCAGTATTTT
-,-,TRBV6-6,TRBJ2-7,14,CASSYPGGPYEQYF,TGTGCCAGCAGTTATCCGGGGGGCCCCTACGAGCAGTACTTC
-,-,TRBV30,TRBJ2-2,14,CAWSVSGNTGELFF,TGTGCCTGGAGTGTATCAGGGAACACCGGGGAGCTGTTTTTT
-,-,TRBV3-1/TRBV3-2,TRBJ1-2,14,CASSHHNQGYGYTF,TGTGCCAGCAGCCATCACAATCAGGGCTATGGCTACACCTTC